The 9 T cell receptor beta chains below all came from one sample that was sequenced in a study of blood T cell repertoires in COVID-19. Data came from immunoSEQ multiplex PCR; TCRdb stores just in-frame clones and leaves some out. The sample has tens of thousands of clones; around 90% are singletons. Specimen: peripheral blood. The receptors come from a human donor in a cohort sampled during active COVID-19.

CDR3 loop: CASSPDRGFTEAFF. CDR3 sequence (DNA): TGTGCCAGCTCACCCGACAGGGGATTCACTGAAGCTTTCTTT. The chain links TRBV18 to TRBJ1-1; TRBD1 matches 8 bases. Germline V gene lookup returns CDR1 KGHSH and CDR2 LQKENI. The J segment lost 4 bases and the V segment lost 3 bases, leaving 4 bases of the junction unmatched. This CDR3 region has 14 residues.

The chain combines TRBV24-1 with TRBJ1-4; 8 bases fit TRBD1. The germline CDR1 and CDR2 sequences are KGHDR and SFDVKD. The trim removed 7 bases at V and 4 bases at J, leaving 4 bases unmatched. CDR3 length: 14 residues. CDR3 DNA sequence: TGTGCCACCAGAGCAGGGGGCGGTAATGAAAAACTGTTTTTT. This encodes CATRAGGGNEKLFF.

The V call is TRBV10-3, the J call TRBJ2-1; 14 bases are a match to TRBD2. CDR1 ENHRY and CDR2 SYGVKD come from the germline V gene. CDR3 length equals 15 residues. V was clipped by 6 bases and J by 7 bases; unmatched bases: 5. The chain's CDR3 is CAIRTTSGRDNEQFF. CDR3 DNA sequence: TGTGCCATCAGGACGACTAGCGGGAGGGATAATGAGCAGTTCTTC.

The chain is built from TRBV30 and TRBJ2-7; 9 bases are shared with TRBD1. The V and J ends lost 4 bases and 7 bases, in that order; junction bases with no gene match: 8. The CDR3 spans 13 residues. Germline assignment: CDR1 GTSNPN and CDR2 SVGIG (reference sequence). The CDR3 sequence is CAWNWGQGNEQYF. CDR3 sequence (DNA): TGTGCCTGGAATTGGGGACAGGGAAATGAGCAGTACTTC.

The chain joins TRBV6-5 to TRBJ2-3; 15 positions match TRBD2. V dropped 4 bases and J dropped 5; count of bases not matched to a gene: 4. The CDR3 sequence is 16 residues long. Germline V lookup: CDR1 MNHEY, CDR2 SVGAGI. As DNA, the CDR3 is TGTGCCAGCAGTTGGACTAGCGGGGGGGCGGTAGATACGCAGTATTTT. It translates to CASSWTSGGAVDTQYF.

The gene calls are TRBV4-1 and TRBJ1-5; 7 positions agree with TRBD1. Germline CDR1 and CDR2: MGHRA and YSYEKL. The CDR3 has 14 residues. V lost 5 bases and J lost 6; bases outside the gene matches: 7. This chain's CDR3 is CASSSRQGLQPQHF. CDR3 nucleotide sequence: TGCGCCAGCAGCTCCCGACAGGGCCTTCAGCCCCAGCATTTT.

The chain recombines TRBV7-9 with TRBJ1-1; D unresolved. Trimming shortened V by 5 bases and J by 0 bases, and 16 bases separated the two germline ends. Per germline, CDR1 SEHNR and CDR2 FQNEAQ (reference sequence). The CDR3 loop spans 16 amino acids. The CDR3 loop reads CASSPAGVRMNTEAFF. The CDR3 DNA follows: TGTGCCAGCAGCCCCGCCGGGGTGCGAATGAACACTGAAGCTTTCTTT.

The chain combines TRBV9 with TRBJ1-3, with 8 bases that match TRBD1. This CDR3 is 16 amino acids long. Germline CDR1 reads SGDLS; CDR2 reads YYNGEE. Losses at the gene ends were 3 bases for V and 0 bases for J; bases not matched to a gene: 5. CDR3: CASSEGQVRSGNTIYF. Here the CDR3 DNA reads TGTGCCAGCAGCGAGGGACAGGTACGCTCTGGAAACACCATATATTTT.

The chain combines TRBV5-6 with TRBJ2-6, with D maybe TRBD1 (5 bases). Germline V gene sequence: CDR1 SGHDT, CDR2 YYEEEE. V lost 4 bases and J lost 0, with 8 bases in between. CDR3 size: 15 residues. The CDR3 DNA follows: TGTGCCAGCAGCCCTGGGGCCTCTGGGGCCAACGTCCTGACTTTC. It codes for CASSPGASGANVLTF.